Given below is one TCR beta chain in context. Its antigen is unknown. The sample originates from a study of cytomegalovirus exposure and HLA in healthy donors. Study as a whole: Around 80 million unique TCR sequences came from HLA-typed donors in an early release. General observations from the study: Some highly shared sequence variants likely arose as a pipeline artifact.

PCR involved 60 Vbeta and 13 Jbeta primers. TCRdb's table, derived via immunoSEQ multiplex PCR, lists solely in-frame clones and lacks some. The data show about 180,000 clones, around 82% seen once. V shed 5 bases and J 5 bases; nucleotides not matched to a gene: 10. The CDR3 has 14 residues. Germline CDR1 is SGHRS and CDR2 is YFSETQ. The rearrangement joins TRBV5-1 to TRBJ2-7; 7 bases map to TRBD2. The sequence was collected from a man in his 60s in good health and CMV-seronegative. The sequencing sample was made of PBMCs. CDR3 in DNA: TGCGCCAGCAGAGTTGAGCGGGGCACCGACGAGCAGTACTTC. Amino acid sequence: CASRVERGTDEQYF.